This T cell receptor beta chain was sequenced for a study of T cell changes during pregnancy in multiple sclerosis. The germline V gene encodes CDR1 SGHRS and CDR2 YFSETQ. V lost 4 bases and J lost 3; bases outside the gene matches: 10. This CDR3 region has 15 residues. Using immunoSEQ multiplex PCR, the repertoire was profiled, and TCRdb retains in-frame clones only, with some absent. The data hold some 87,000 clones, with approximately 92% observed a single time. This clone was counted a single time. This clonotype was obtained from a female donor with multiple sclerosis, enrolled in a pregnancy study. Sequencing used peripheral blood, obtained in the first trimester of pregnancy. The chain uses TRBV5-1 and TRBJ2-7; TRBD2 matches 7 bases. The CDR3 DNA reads TGCGCCAGCAGCCTCGGCCCGGGACTAAACTACGAGCAGTACTTC. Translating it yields CASSLGPGLNYEQYF. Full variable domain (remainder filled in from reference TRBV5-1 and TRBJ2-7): KAGVTQTPRYLIKTRGQQVTLSCSPISGHRSVSWYQQTPGQGLQFLFEYFSETQRNKGNFPGRFSGRQFSNSRSEMNVSTLELGDSALYLCASSLGPGLNYEQYFGPGTRLTVT.